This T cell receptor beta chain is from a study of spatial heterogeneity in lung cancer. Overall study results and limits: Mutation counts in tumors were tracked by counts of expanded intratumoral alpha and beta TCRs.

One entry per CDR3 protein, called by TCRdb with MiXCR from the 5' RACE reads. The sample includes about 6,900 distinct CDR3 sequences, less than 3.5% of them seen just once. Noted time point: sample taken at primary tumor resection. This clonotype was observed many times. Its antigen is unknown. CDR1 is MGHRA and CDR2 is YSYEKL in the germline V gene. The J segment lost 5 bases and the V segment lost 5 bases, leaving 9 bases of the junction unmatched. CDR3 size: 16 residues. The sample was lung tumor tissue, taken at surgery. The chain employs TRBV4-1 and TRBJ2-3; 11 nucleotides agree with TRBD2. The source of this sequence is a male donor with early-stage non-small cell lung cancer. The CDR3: CASSSQLAGAKDTQYF. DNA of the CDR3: TGCGCCAGCAGCTCCCAACTAGCGGGAGCCAAAGATACGCAGTATTTT.